Shown below are 23 T cell receptor beta chains from a single sample sequenced in a study of CD8+ T cells in alopecia areata. The sorting of pooled cutaneous lymph node cells relied on CD4, CD8alpha, NKG2D, NKG2ACE and other markers. Isolated RNA was reverse transcribed into cDNA used as the sequencing template. The repertoire was sequenced with immunoSEQ multiplex PCR; TCRdb's copy has only in-frame clones and lacks some. The sample is made up of approximately 280,000 clones, none counted only once. Sequenced: CD4+ T cells sorted from a lymph node. Source of these receptors: a C3H/HeJ mouse with alopecia areata. The strain bears MHC haplotype H2-k.

The table lists this clone with a few counts. Here the gene names and germline are mouse. The read stops 4 residues short of the end of the CDR3; the missing end is completed from the germline J gene. This rearrangement joins TRBV19 to TRBJ2-5; maybe TRBD1 (5 bases). Germline CDR1 is FNHDT and CDR2 is SITEND (reference sequence). V was trimmed by 2 bases and J by 2 bases, leaving 9 bases between them. The CDR3 totals 14 residues. The CDR3 here is CASSMTRVQDTQYF. CDR3 DNA, as far as it was read: TGTGCCAGCAGTATGACCAGGGTCCAAGAC. Combining the CDR3 with reference TRBV19 and TRBJ2-5 gives the whole variable domain GGIITQTPKFLIGQEGQKLTLKCQQNFNHDTMYWYRQDSGKGLRLIYYSITENDLQKGDLSEGYDASREKKSSFSLTVTSAQKNEMAVFLCASSMTRVQDTQYFGPGTRLLVL.

This clone came up a few times. Genes and germline come from the mouse. The read is 4 residues too short to cover the CDR3 end, so that end is filled in from the germline J gene. This chain joins TRBV19 and TRBJ2-5; D gene uncertain. In germline, CDR1 is FNHDT, CDR2 SITEND (reference sequence). V was cut by 1 base and J by 3 bases, with 9 bases left in between. This CDR3 comprises 14 residues. The DNA read from the CDR3 is TGTGCCAGCAGTATAAAGGCAGGTCAAGAC. Translating gives CASSIKAGQD. The CDR3 reads in full as CASSIKAGQDTQYF.

This clone came up a few times. Gene names are the mouse ones. The read comes to an end 4 residues before the CDR3 does, leaving the germline J gene to fill in the end. V and J are TRBV19 and TRBJ2-7; 10 bases fit TRBD1. Germline loops: CDR1 FNHDT, CDR2 SITEND (reference sequence). This CDR3 has 15 amino acids. CDR3 bases read: TGTGCCAGCAGTGTCCGGGACAGGGGTCCTTAT. Translating it yields CASSVRDRGPY. The CDR3 in its entirety is CASSVRDRGPYEQYF. Full variable domain (rest looked up from reference TRBV19 and TRBJ2-7): GGIITQTPKFLIGQEGQKLTLKCQQNFNHDTMYWYRQDSGKGLRLIYYSITENDLQKGDLSEGYDASREKKSSFSLTVTSAQKNEMAVFLCASSVRDRGPYEQYFGPGTRLTVL.

To note about this clone: Mouse gene names and germline throughout. The CDR3 end lies 4 residues beyond the end of the read and is filled in from the germline J gene. The chain is built from TRBV5 and TRBJ2-1, with a weak D call TRBD1 (6 bases). Germline V gene data show CDR1 as LGHNA and CDR2 as YNLKQL (reference sequence). The CDR3 extends over 16 amino acids. Trimming took off 0 bases at V and 3 bases at J, with 12 bases between the two ends. This chain's CDR3 is CASSQEGRGLYAEQFF. The part of the CDR3 DNA that was read is TGTGCCAGCAGCCAAGAAGGCAGGGGCCTCTATGCT.

About this clone itself: Genes and germline come from the mouse. The DNA ends 4 residues before the CDR3 does, and the rest of the CDR3 is filled in from the germline J gene. The same CDR3 can be traced to other DNA sequences in this sample. This rearrangement joins TRBV5 to TRBJ2-2; 7 bases agree with TRBD1. Trimming at V came to 1 base and at J to 0 bases, leaving 2 bases not matched to a gene. Germline V CDR1 and CDR2: LGHNA, YNLKQL (reference sequence). The CDR3 is made up of 16 amino acids. The sequenced part of the CDR3 DNA is TGTGCCAGCAGCCAAGGGACAGGCCCAAACACCGGG. Its protein is CASSQGTGPNTG. The full-length CDR3 reads as CASSQGTGPNTGQLYF.

As regards this clone: Mouse germline and gene names are used. The sequenced fragment ends 4 residues before the CDR3 boundary, so the rest is inferred from the germline J gene. The V and J genes are TRBV19 and TRBJ1-2, with D possibly matching TRBD1 (6 bases). Trimming stripped 4 bases from V and 1 base from J, with 8 bases between. CDR1 is FNHDT, CDR2 SITEND, per germline (reference sequence). CDR3 length: 13 amino acids. The part of the CDR3 DNA that was read is TGTGCCAGCAGTCAACAGGGAAACTCC. Its protein is CASSQQGNS. In full, the CDR3 is CASSQQGNSDYTF. Using reference TRBV19 and TRBJ1-2 for the parts outside the CDR3, the full variable domain is GGIITQTPKFLIGQEGQKLTLKCQQNFNHDTMYWYRQDSGKGLRLIYYSITENDLQKGDLSEGYDASREKKSSFSLTVTSAQKNEMAVFLCASSQQGNSDYTFGSGTRLLVI.

In its sample, this clone was seen a few times. The genes are named according to mouse. The read gets to within 4 residues of the CDR3 end, and the germline J gene fills in the rest. Other DNA sequences in this sample translate to the same CDR3. This chain connects TRBV31 to TRBJ2-3; 11 bases map to TRBD2. The CDR3 spans 16 residues. CDR1 is GKSSPN and CDR2 is SITVG in the germline V gene. V gave up 1 base and J gave up 0 bases; unmatched junction bases: 3. Here the CDR3 reads CAWSPRTGGSAETLYF. CDR3 DNA, as far as it was read: TGTGCCTGGAGTCCTCGGACTGGGGGGAGTGCAGAA.

This clone turned up a few times. Sequence at one end of the junction differs from germline and may be a read error. Any gene name here is a mouse gene name. Different DNA sequences within this sample yield the same CDR3. CDR3 in amino acids: CASSIGTGGNYAEQFF. The sequenced CDR3 bases are TGTGCCAGCAGCATAGGGACTGGGGGTAACTATGCT. J is TRBJ2-1 and V is TRBV19; 11 bases match TRBD2. The CDR3 end falls 4 residues outside the read, so it is completed with the germline J gene. CDR3 size: 16 residues. CDR1 FNHDT and CDR2 SITEND come from the germline V gene (reference sequence).

Worth noting for this clone: Germline and genes here are mouse. The sample contains more than one DNA sequence encoding this CDR3. Incomplete CDR3 DNA: TGCACCTGCAGTGCAGATCTAAGGGGTCGGGCT. As protein: CTCSADLRGRA. The full-length CDR3 reads as CTCSADLRGRAEQFF. The gene calls are TRBV1 and TRBJ2-1; tentatively, D is TRBD1 (5 bases). The read ends 4 residues early relative to the CDR3; the germline J gene fills the gap. Germline V gene sequence: CDR1 NSQYPW, CDR2 LRSPGD (reference sequence). The CDR3 spans 15 residues.

In this sample, this clone turned up a few times. Genes and germline come from the mouse. The sequenced fragment ends 4 residues before the CDR3 boundary, so the rest is inferred from the germline J gene. The V gene is TRBV1, the J gene TRBJ2-7, with TRBD1 matching over 7 bases. Per germline, CDR1 NSQYPW and CDR2 LRSPGD (reference sequence). This CDR3 is built from 15 residues. V lost 1 base to trimming and J lost 3 bases; unmatched junction nucleotides: 6. The CDR3 loop reads CTCSAVPGQNYEQYF. CDR3 DNA, as far as it was read: TGCACCTGCAGTGCAGTACCGGGACAGAACTAT.

This clone occurred a few times. Genes here carry mouse names. The read terminates 4 residues ahead of where the CDR3 ends, so the germline J gene completes it. Other DNA sequences in this sample translate to the same CDR3. The chain is built from TRBV5 and TRBJ2-5, with 11 positions matching TRBD1. Germline CDR1 and CDR2: LGHNA and YNLKQL (reference sequence). V dropped 4 bases and J dropped 2; count of bases not matched to a gene: 2. The CDR3 contains 15 residues. The DNA read from the CDR3 is TGTGCCAGCAGCCCCGGGACAGGGGGCCAAGAC. Amino acid sequence: CASSPGTGGQD. The full CDR3 sequence reads CASSPGTGGQDTQYF.

As for this clone: Gene names follow the mouse nomenclature. CDR3 loop: CAWSSGTGGAAGAETLYF. The CDR3 DNA, read in part, is TGTGCCTGGAGTTCCGGGACTGGGGGGGCGGCGGGTGCAGAA. The genes are TRBV31 and TRBJ2-3; 14 bases are shared with TRBD2. The read stops 4 residues short of the end of the CDR3; the missing end is completed from the germline J gene. Germline CDR1 is GKSSPN and CDR2 is SITVG. The V segment lost 2 bases and the J segment 1 base; nucleotides outside the gene matches: 8. This CDR3 comprises 18 residues.

In its sample, this clone was seen many times. Genes and germline are mouse. The missing CDR3 end, 4 residues past where the read stops, is filled in from the germline J gene. The sample carries other DNA sequences with the same CDR3. This chain joins TRBV17 and TRBJ2-7; 10 bases are shared with TRBD1. Per germline, CDR1 MNHDT and CDR2 YYDKIL. The CDR3 contains 14 residues. Partial CDR3 DNA: TGTGCTAGCAGTAGCGACAGGGGGCCATAT. As protein: CASSSDRGPY. The full CDR3 protein reads CASSSDRGPYEQYF.

This clone showed up just a few times. Mouse gene names and germline throughout. The CDR3 end is not reached by the read, which stops 4 residues before it; the germline J gene fills it in. The chain recombines TRBV19 with TRBJ2-7, with D hard to call. Germline V gene data show CDR1 as FNHDT and CDR2 as SITEND (reference sequence). The CDR3 covers 13 residues. V was clipped by 1 base and J by 1 base, with 6 bases between them. Incomplete CDR3 DNA: TGTGCCAGCAGTATACCCAGATCCTAT. Amino acids: CASSIPRSY. The full CDR3 reads CASSIPRSYEQYF.

With respect to this clone: These gene names are mouse names. The CDR3 end falls 4 residues outside the read, so it is completed with the germline J gene. The chain combines TRBV13-2 with TRBJ2-7; 7 bases agree with TRBD1. CDR1 is NNHNN, CDR2 SYGAGS, per germline (reference sequence). CDR3 length equals 12 residues. Partial CDR3 DNA: TGTGCCAGCTCGGGACAGTCTTAT. Translation gives CASSGQSY. The CDR3 in its entirety is CASSGQSYEQYF.

Points on this clone: The genes and germline here are from mouse. The read terminates 4 residues ahead of where the CDR3 ends, so the germline J gene completes it. The chain carries TRBV13-2 and TRBJ2-3; 7 bases are shared with TRBD1. The germline gives CDR1 NNHNN, CDR2 SYGAGS (reference sequence). The CDR3 totals 15 residues. The CDR3 here is CASGDLGGDRETLYF. Partial CDR3 DNA: TGTGCCAGCGGTGATCTAGGAGGGGACAGAGAA.

Many counts were recorded for this clone. The gene names here belong to mouse. The read terminates 3 residues before the CDR3 end, so the remaining end is supplied by the germline J gene. This chain links TRBV5 with TRBJ1-6; weak D call: TRBD1 (6 bases). TRBJ1-6 is noted as an ORF with a role that remains uncertain. Per germline, CDR1 LGHNA and CDR2 YNLKQL (reference sequence). Deletions cut 1 base from V and 6 bases from J, with 7 bases between. CDR3 length equals 14 residues. The CDR3: CASSQAGVNSPLYF. CDR3 DNA, as far as it was read: TGTGCCAGCAGCCAAGCAGGGGTTAATTCGCCC.

This clone was seen only a few times. The gene names here belong to mouse. The read gets to within 4 residues of the CDR3 end, and the germline J gene fills in the rest. The V call is TRBV13-1, the J call TRBJ2-5; TRBD2 aligns across 11 bases. The CDR3 has 16 residues. Germline V gene sequence: CDR1 NSHNY, CDR2 SYGAGN. The V gene end was trimmed by 4 bases and the J gene end by 3 bases; junction bases not matched to a gene: 7. CDR3 loop: CASSSYGTGGQDTQYF. The CDR3 DNA, read in part, is TGTGCCAGCAGTTCCTACGGGACTGGGGGTCAAGAC.

This clone came up a few times. The genes are named according to mouse. The missing CDR3 end, 4 residues past where the read stops, is filled in from the germline J gene. The J gene is TRBJ2-1, the V gene TRBV13-1, with no clear D. The V gene lost 5 bases and the J gene lost 0 bases, with 3 bases spanning the gap. The CDR3 runs 12 residues. Per the germline V gene, CDR1 is NSHNY and CDR2 is SYGAGN. The CDR3 is CASSSNYAEQFF. CDR3 DNA, as far as it was read: TGTGCCAGCAGCAGTAACTATGCT.

This clone was observed a few times. Gene names denote mouse genes. Read data end 4 residues before the CDR3 end; the end is taken from the germline J gene. Other DNA sequences within the sample encode an identical CDR3. The chain links TRBV31 to TRBJ2-5; 8 bases line up with TRBD2. The CDR3 length is 14 residues. With 0 bases clipped from V and 2 bases from J, the junction kept 1 base outside the gene matches. CDR1 is GKSSPN, CDR2 SITVG, per germline. This CDR3 reads CAWSLWGGQDTQYF. Partial CDR3 DNA: TGTGCCTGGAGTCTATGGGGGGGCCAAGAC.

Details on this clone: Gene names and germline match the mouse. Sequencing ends 4 residues short of the CDR3 end; the germline J gene provides the rest. This chain connects TRBV13-1 to TRBJ1-2, with TRBD1 identical over 8 bases. This CDR3 is built from 15 residues. J was trimmed by 3 bases and V by 3 bases; bases with no gene match: 7. The V gene's germline CDR1 is NSHNY and CDR2 SYGAGN. The CDR3 DNA, read in part, is TGTGCCAGCAGTGCGCGGACAGGGTTTGACTCC. Translation gives CASSARTGFDS. Given in full, the CDR3 is CASSARTGFDSDYTF.

Points on this clone: Mouse names are used for the genes. The read ends 4 residues before the CDR3 terminus; that terminus is restored from the germline J gene. The chain links TRBV13-1 to TRBJ2-1; 9 nucleotides agree with TRBD2. Germline lookup yields CDR1 NSHNY and CDR2 SYGAGN. This CDR3 comprises 15 residues. V was pared by 5 bases and J by 3 bases, with 6 bases of the junction left unmatched. Partial CDR3 DNA: TGTGCCAGCAGGAACCGCTGGGGGGGCTATGCT. Residues: CASRNRWGGYA. The whole CDR3 reads CASRNRWGGYAEQFF.

Notes on this clone: Here the gene names and germline are mouse. The read halts 4 residues ahead of the CDR3 end, with the missing end drawn from the germline J gene. This chain uses TRBV5 with TRBJ2-3; 9 bases are shared with TRBD2. The length of the CDR3 is 17 residues. The ends lost 0 bases at V and 0 bases at J; junction bases unmatched: 4. CDR1 and CDR2 from the germline V gene are LGHNA and YNLKQL (reference sequence). The DNA read from the CDR3 is TGTGCCAGCAGCCAAGATCCTGGGGGGGGTAGTGCAGAA. This codes for CASSQDPGGGSAE. The complete CDR3 protein is CASSQDPGGGSAETLYF.